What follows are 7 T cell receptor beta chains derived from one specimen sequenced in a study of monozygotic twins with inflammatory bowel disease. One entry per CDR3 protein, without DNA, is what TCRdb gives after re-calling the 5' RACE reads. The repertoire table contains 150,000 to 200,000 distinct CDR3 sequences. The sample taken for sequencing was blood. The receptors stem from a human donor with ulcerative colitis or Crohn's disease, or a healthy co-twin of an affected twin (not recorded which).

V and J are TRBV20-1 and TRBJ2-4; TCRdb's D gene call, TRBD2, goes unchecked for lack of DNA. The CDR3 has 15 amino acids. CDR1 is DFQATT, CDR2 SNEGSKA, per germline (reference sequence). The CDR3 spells CSAQTSGRAKNIQYF.

CDR3 residues: CSARAVGQGYEQYF. The chain has TRBV20-1 and TRBJ2-7; TCRdb calls TRBD1, which cannot be checked without DNA. CDR1 is DFQATT, CDR2 SNEGSKA, per germline (reference sequence). The CDR3 runs 14 residues.

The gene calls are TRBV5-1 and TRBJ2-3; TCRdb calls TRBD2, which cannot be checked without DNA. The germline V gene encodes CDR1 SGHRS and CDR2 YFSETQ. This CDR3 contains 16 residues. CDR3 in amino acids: CASSIFSGRAADTQYF.

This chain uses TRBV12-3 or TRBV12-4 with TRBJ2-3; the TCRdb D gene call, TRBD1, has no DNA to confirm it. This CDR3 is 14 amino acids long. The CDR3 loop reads CASSPGQATDTQYF.

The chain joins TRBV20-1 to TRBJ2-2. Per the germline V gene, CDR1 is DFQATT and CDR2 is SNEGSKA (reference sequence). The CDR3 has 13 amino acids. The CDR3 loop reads CSARGQNTGELFF.

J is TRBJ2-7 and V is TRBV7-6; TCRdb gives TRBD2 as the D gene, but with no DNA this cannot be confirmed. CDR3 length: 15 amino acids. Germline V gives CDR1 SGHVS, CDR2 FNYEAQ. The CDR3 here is CASSPNTGLPAEQYF.

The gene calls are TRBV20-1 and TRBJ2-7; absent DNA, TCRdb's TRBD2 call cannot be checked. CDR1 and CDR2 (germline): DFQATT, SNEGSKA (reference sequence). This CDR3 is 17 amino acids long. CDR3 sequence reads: CSWPVYGLAGELSEQYF.